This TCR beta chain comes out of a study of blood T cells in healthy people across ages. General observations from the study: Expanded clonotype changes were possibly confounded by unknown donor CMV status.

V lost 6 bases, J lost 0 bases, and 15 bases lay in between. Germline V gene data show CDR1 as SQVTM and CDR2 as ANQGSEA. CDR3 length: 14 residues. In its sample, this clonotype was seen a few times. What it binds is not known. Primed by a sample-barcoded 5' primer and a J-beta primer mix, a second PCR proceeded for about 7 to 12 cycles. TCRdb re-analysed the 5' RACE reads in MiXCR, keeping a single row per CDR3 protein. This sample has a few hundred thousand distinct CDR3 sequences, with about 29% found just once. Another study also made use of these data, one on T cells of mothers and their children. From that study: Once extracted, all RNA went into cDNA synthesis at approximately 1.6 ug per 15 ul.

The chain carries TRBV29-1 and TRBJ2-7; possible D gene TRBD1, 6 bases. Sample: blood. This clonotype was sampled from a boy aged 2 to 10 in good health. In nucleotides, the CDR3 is TGCAGCGTGAGTATGAGGGGGAGCTCCTACGAGCAGTACTTC. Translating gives CSVSMRGSSYEQYF.